Listed here is a single TCR beta chain. Its antigen remains unknown. The sample's time point: neoterminal ileum biopsy at postoperative endoscopy, about 6 months after surgery. This record comes from a study of T cell repertoires in ileal Crohn's disease. About the study: Patients had a median roughly 8-year disease duration, and around 35% were active smokers. Thiopurines (about twelve) or anti-TNF agents (more than 17) were given postoperatively to about half.

Measured with immunoSEQ multiplex PCR; TCRdb has only the in-frame clones, and not every one. Of some 10,000 clones detected, roughly 80% appear once; the ten largest clones hold over 12%. The ends lost 7 bases at V and 0 bases at J; junction bases unmatched: 16. The CDR3 is made up of 18 amino acids. Per germline, CDR1 LGHNT and CDR2 FRNRAP. Study results and caveats: Endoscopy was done a median about 6.8 months after surgery.

The chain is built from TRBV12-5 and TRBJ2-7; 9 nucleotides agree with TRBD2. This receptor was identified in an adult with Crohn's disease. The sample comprised ileal tissue. CDR3 sequence (DNA): TGTGCTAGTGCCTCTCGAGGGGGCCCTAGCGGGATCTCCTACGAGCAGTACTTC. It specifies CASASRGGPSGISYEQYF.